This is a list of T cell receptor beta chains from one sample in a study of T cells in Graves' hyperthyroidism and ophthalmopathy. TCRdb used MiXCR to reprocess the multiplex PCR reads, holding one entry per CDR3 protein. Of fewer than 650,000 distinct CDR3 sequences listed, about 14% are singletons. Material for sequencing was blood. The receptors stem from a woman aged 40 to 55 with Graves' ophthalmopathy. The CDR3 runs from the conserved cysteine through the conserved F or W. D genes are given only for firm matches. Clone sizes are shown as how often the clone was seen (once, few, many) or a class if it is expanded.

- TRBJ1-5 TRBV14 few TGTGCCAGCAGCCAGATGGGTGCCAATCAGCCCCAGCATTTT CASSQMGANQPQHF
TRBD1 TRBJ2-7 TRBV2 many TGTGCCAGCAGGGCGGGGACAGGGGGGCCCGAGCAGTACTTC CASRAGTGGPEQYF
TRBD2 TRBJ2-7 TRBV20-1 many TGCAGTGCTAGAGGAGGGGGGACTAGCGGGTTTGGAACCTACGAGCAGTACTTC CSARGGGTSGFGTYEQYF
- TRBJ2-5 TRBV6-2/TRBV6-3 many TGTGCCAGCAGTTACGTCTCGGAAAAGACCCAGTACTTC CASSYVSEKTQYF
- TRBJ2-5 TRBV18 few TGTGCCAGCTCACCTCCGGGGGCAGGGGAGACCCAGTACTTC CASSPPGAGETQYF
- TRBJ2-4 TRBV24-1 many TGTGCCACCAGTGATTACCGACCTGGAGGGGCCAAAAACATTCAGTACTTC CATSDYRPGGAKNIQYF
- TRBJ2-5 TRBV18 many TGTGCCAGCTCACCCCTCGGACGGCAAGAGACCCAGTACTTC CASSPLGRQETQYF
TRBD1 TRBJ1-6 TRBV12-3/TRBV12-4 many TGTGCCAGCAGTCCGGGGACAGGGTCGGCACCCCTCCACTTT CASSPGTGSAPLHF
TRBD1 TRBJ2-7 TRBV6-1 many TGTGCCAGCAGCAAAGGACAGGGCGGATCCTACGAGCAGTACTTC CASSKGQGGSYEQYF
- TRBJ1-1 TRBV27 many TGTGCCAGCAGTTTCCTGACAAAAAACACTGAAGCTTTCTTT CASSFLTKNTEAFF
- TRBJ1-1 TRBV28 few TGTGCCAGCAGTCAGAGGACATCTGAAGCTTTCTTT CASSQRTSEAFF